This T cell receptor beta chain is drawn from a study of PD-1 blockade in classical Hodgkin lymphoma. Study details: Nivolumab was administered to patients intravenously at 3 mg/kg every 2 weeks.

Comments on this clone: Its specificity is not known.

Overall study results and limits: TCR diversity at baseline was reported to be reduced in newly diagnosed patients relative to healthy donors. Newly diagnosed patients had diversity similar to the baseline diversity of complete responders.

As for time point: cycle 4 day 1 (C4D1), after more than five weeks of nivolumab. Each patient's relapse followed autologous stem cell transplantation, and brentuximab vedotin exposure varied. Using immunoSEQ multiplex PCR, the repertoire was profiled, and TCRdb retains in-frame clones only, with some absent. This sample carries about 92,000 clones, 83% of them seen once, and the ten largest clones take over 15%. This CDR3 has 13 residues. The germline CDR1 and CDR2 sequences are SQVTM and ANQGSEA. V lost 4 bases, J lost 2 bases, and 9 bases lay in between. The specimen comprised peripheral blood mononuclear cells (PBMCs), sampled before the fourth cycle of nivolumab. This TCR derives from a human donor with classical Hodgkin lymphoma. V usage is TRBV29-1 and J usage is TRBJ1-3; a weak D match, TRBD1 (6 bases). CDR3 sequence reads: CSVGAGAGNTIYF. For the CDR3, the DNA is TGCAGCGTTGGGGCAGGGGCTGGAAACACCATATATTTT.